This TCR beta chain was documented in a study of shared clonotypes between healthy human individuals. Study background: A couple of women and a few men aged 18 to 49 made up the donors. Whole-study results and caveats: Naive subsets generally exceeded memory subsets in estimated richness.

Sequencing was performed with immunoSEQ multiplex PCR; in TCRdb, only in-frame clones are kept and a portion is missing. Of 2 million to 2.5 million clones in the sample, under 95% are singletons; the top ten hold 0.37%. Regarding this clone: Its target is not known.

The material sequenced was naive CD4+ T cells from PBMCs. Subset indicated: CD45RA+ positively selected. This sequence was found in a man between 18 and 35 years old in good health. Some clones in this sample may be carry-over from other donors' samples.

The CDR3 protein is CASSHRVTGAYGYTF. As DNA, the CDR3 is TGTGCCAGCAGTCATCGCGTGACAGGGGCCTATGGCTACACCTTC. The chain has TRBV28 and TRBJ1-2, with 8 bases fitting TRBD1. The CDR3 contains 15 residues. Germline assignment: CDR1 MDHEN and CDR2 SYDVKM. The V segment lost 5 bases and the J segment 4 bases; nucleotides outside the gene matches: 9.